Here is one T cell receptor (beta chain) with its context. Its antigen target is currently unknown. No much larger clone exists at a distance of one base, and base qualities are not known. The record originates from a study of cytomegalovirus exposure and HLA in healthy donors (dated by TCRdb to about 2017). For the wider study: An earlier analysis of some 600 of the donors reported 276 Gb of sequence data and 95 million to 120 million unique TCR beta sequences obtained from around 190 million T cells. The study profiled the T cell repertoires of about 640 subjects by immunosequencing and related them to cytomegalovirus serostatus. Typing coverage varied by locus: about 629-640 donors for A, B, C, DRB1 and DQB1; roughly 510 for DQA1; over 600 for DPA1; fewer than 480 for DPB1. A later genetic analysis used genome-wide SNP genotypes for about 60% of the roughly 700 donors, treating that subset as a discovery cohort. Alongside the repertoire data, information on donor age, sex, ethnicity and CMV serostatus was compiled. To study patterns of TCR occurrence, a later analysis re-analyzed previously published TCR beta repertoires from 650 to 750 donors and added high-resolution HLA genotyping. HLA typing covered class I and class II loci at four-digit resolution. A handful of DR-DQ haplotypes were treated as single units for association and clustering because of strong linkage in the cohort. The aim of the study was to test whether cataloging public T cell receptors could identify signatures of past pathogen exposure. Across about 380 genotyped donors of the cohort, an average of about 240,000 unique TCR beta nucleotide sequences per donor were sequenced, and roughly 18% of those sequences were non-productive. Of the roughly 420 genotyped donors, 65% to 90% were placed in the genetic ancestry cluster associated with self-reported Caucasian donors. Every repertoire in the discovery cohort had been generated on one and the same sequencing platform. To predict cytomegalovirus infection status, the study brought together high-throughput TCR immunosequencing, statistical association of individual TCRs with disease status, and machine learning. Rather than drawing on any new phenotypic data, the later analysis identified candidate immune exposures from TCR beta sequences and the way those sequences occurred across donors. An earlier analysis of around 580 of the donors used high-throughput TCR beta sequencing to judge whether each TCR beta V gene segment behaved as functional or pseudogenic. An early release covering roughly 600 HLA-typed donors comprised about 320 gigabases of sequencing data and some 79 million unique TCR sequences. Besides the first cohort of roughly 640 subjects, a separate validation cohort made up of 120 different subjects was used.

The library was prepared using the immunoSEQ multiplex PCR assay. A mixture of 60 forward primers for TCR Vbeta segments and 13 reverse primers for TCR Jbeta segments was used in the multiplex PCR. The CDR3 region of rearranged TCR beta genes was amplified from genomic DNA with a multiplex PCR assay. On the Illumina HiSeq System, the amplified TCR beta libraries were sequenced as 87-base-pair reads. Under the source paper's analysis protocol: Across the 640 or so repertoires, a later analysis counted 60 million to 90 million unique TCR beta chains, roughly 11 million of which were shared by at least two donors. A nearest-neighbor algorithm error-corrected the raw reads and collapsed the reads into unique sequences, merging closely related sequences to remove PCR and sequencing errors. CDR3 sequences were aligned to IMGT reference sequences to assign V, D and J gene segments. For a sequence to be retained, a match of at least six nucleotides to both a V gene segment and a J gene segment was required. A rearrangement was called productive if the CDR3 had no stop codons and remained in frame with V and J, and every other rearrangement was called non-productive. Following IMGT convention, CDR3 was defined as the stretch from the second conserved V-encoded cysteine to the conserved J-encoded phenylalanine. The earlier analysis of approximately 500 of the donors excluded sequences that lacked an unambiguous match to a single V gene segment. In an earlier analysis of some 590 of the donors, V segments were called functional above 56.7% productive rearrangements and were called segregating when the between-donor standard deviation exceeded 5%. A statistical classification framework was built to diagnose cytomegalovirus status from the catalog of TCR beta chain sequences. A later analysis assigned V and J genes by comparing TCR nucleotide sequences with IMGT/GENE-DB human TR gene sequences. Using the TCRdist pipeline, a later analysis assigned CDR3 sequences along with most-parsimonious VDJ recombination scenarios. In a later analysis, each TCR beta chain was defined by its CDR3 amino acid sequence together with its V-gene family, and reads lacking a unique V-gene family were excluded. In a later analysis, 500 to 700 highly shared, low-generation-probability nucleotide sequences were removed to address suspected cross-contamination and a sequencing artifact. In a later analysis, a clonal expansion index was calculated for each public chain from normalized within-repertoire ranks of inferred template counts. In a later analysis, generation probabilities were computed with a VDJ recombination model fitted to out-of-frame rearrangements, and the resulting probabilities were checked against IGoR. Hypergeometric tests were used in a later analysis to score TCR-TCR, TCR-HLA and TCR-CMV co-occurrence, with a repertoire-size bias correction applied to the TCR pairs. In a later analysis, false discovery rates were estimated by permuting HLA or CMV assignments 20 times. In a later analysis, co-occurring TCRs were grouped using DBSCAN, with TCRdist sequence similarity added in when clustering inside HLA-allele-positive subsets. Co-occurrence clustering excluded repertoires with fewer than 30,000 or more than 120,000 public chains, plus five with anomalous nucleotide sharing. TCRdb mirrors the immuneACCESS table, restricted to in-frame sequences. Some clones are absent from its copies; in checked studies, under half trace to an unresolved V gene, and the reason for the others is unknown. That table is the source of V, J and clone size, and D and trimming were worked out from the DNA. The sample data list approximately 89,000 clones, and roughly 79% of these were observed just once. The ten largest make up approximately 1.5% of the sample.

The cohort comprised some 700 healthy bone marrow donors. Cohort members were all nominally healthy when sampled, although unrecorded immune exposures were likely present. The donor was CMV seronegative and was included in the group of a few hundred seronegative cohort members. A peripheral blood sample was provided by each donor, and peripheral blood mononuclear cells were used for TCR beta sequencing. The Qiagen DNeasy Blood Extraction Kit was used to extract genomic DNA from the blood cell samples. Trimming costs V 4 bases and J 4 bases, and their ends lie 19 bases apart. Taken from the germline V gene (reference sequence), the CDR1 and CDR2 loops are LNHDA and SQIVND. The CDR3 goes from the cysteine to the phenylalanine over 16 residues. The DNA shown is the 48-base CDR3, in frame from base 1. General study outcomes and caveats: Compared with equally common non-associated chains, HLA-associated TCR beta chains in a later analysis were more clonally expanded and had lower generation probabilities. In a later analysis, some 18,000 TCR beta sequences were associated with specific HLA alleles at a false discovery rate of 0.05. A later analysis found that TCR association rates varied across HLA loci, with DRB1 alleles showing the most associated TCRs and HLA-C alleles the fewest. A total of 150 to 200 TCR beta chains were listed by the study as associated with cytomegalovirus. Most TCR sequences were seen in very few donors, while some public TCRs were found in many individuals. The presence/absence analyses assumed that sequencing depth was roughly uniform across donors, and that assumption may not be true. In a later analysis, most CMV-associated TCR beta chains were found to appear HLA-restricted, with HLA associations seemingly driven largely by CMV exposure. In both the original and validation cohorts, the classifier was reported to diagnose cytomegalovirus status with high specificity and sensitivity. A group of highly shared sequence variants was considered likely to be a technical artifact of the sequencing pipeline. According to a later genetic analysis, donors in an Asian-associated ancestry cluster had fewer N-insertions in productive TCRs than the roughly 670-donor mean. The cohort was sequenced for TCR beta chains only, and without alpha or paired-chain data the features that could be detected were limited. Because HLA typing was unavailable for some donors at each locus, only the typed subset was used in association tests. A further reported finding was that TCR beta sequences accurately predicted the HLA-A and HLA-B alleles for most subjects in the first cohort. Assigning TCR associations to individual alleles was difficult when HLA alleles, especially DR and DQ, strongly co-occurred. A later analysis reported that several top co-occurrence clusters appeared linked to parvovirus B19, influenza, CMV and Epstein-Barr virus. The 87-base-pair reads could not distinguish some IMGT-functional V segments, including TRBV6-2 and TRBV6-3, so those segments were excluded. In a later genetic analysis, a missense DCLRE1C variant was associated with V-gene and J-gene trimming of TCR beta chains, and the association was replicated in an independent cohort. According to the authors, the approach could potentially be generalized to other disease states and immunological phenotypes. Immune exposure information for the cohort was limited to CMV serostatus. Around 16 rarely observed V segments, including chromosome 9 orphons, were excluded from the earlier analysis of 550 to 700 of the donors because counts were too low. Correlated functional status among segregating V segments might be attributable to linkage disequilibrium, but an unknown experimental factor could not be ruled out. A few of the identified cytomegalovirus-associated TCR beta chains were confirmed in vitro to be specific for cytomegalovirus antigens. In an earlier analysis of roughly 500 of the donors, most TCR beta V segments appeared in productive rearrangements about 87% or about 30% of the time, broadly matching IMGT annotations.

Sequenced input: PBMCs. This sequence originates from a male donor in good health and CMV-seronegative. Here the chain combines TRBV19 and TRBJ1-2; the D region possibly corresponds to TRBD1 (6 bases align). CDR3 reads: CASSKTGGAFPYGYTF. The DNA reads TGTGCCAGTAGTAAGACAGGAGGCGCATTCCCCTATGGCTACACCTTC.